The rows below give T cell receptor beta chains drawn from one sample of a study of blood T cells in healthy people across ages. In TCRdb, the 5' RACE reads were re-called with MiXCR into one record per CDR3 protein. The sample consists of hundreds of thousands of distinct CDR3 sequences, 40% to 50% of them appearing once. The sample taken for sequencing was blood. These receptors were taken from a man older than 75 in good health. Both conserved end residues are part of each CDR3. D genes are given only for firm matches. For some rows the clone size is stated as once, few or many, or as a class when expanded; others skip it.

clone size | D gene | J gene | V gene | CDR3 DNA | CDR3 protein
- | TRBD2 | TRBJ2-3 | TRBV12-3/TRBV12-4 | TGTGCCAGCAGTCCGGGACTAGGGGGGACGGCAGATACGCAGTATTTT | CASSPGLGGTADTQYF
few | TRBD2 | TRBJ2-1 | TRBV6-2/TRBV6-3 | TGTGCCAGCAGTTATAAGCGGGGGGCACTCAATGAGCAGTTCTTC | CASSYKRGALNEQFF
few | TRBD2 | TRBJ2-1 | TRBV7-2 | TGTGCCAGCCATACCCGGACTAGGTGGAATGAGCAGTTCTTC | CASHTRTRWNEQFF
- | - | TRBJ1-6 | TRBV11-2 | TGTGCCAGCAGCTCCAGACAAGGGATCCATGGTTCACCCCTCCACTTT | CASSSRQGIHGSPLHF
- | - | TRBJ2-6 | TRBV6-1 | TGTGCCAGCTTCTTAGGAGGGACTGGGGCCAACGTCCTGACTTTC | CASFLGGTGANVLTF
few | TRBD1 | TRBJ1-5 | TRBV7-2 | TGTGCCAGCAGCCCCCGGGACAGGGGGTTAAGGGACAATCAGCCCCAGCATTTT | CASSPRDRGLRDNQPQHF
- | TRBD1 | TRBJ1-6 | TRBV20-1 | TGCAGTGCTCTACAGGGGAACTATAATTCACCCCTCCACTTT | CSALQGNYNSPLHF
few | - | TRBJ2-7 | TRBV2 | TGTGCCAGCGGCGACGGTAGCTCCTACGAGCAGTACTTC | CASGDGSSYEQYF
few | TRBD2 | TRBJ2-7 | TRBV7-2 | TGTGCCAGCAGCCCCGGGGGCGGGGGGCACTCCTACGAGCAGTACTTC | CASSPGGGGHSYEQYF
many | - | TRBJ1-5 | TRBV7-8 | TGTGCCAGCAGCTTAGAGGCCCCGCCTAGCAATCAGCCCCAGCATTTT | CASSLEAPPSNQPQHF
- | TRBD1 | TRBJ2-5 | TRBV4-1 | TGCGCCAGCAGCCTATCACCGGGGACAGGGGCCCAAGAGACCCAGTACTTC | CASSLSPGTGAQETQYF
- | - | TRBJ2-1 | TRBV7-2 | TGTGCCAGCAGCTTCCTGGGCCGAGGATCCTACAATGAGCAGTTCTTC | CASSFLGRGSYNEQFF
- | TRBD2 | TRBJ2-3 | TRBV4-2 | TGTGCCAGCAACCAACTAGCGGGAGGGCCTCCCACAGATACGCAGTATTTT | CASNQLAGGPPTDTQYF
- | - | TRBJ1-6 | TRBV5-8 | TGTGCCAGCAGCCCCGGACAGATAAGCTCCTATAATTCACCCCTCCACTTT | CASSPGQISSYNSPLHF
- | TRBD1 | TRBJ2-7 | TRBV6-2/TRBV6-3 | TGTGCCAGCAGTTACCCTCCGGGACAGGGGAACGACGAGCAGTACTTC | CASSYPPGQGNDEQYF
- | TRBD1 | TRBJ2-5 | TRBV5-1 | TGCGCCAGCAGCTTGTTACAGGGGCAAGAGACCCAGTACTTC | CASSLLQGQETQYF
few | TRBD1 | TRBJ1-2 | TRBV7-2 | TGTGCCAGCAGCTTGGGGACAGGGACCCACTATGGCTACACCTTC | CASSLGTGTHYGYTF
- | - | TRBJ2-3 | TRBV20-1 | TGCAGTGCCTTAATGGGGGGCTTCACAGATACGCAGTATTTT | CSALMGGFTDTQYF
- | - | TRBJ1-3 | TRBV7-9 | TGTGCCAGCAGCTTAGTCTTTGGGTCTTCTGGAAACACCATATATTTT | CASSLVFGSSGNTIYF
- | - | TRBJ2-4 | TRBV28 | TGTGCCAGCAGTTTCCTCGGCGGTGGGTCCTTAGCCAAAAACATTCAGTACTTC | CASSFLGGGSLAKNIQYF
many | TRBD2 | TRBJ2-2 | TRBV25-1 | TGTGCCAGCGGTCGAACACTAGCGGGAGGTCCGGGCACCGGGGAGCTGTTTTTT | CASGRTLAGGPGTGELFF
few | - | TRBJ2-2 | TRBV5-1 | TGCGCCAGCAGGCGGGCCGGCGTATCGAACACCGGGGAGCTGTTTTTT | CASRRAGVSNTGELFF
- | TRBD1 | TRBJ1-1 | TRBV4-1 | TGCACCAGCAGTCGCCGACAGGGGGCTTACGAAGGCACTGAAGCTTTCTTT | CTSSRRQGAYEGTEAFF
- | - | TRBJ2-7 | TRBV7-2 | TGTGCCAGCAGCTCCCGGGGGAGGCCTCGATCCTACGGGCAGTACTTC | CASSSRGRPRSYGQYF
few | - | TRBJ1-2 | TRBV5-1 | TGCGCCAGCAGCTTAGAGGATTACTATGGCTACACCTTC | CASSLEDYYGYTF
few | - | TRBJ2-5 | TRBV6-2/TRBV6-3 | TGTGCCAGCAGTCAAACTCCTTGGACCCAGTACTTC | CASSQTPWTQYF
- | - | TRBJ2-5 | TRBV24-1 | TGTGCCACCAGTGATTCCGGGTGGGAGACCCAGTACTTC | CATSDSGWETQYF
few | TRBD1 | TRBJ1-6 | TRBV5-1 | TGCGCCAGCACCCACGGGGACAGGGGTGATTCACCCCTCCACTTT | CASTHGDRGDSPLHF
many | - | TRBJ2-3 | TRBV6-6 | TGTGCCAGCAGATTGGGGGGGCGCTCAGATACGCAGTATTTT | CASRLGGRSDTQYF